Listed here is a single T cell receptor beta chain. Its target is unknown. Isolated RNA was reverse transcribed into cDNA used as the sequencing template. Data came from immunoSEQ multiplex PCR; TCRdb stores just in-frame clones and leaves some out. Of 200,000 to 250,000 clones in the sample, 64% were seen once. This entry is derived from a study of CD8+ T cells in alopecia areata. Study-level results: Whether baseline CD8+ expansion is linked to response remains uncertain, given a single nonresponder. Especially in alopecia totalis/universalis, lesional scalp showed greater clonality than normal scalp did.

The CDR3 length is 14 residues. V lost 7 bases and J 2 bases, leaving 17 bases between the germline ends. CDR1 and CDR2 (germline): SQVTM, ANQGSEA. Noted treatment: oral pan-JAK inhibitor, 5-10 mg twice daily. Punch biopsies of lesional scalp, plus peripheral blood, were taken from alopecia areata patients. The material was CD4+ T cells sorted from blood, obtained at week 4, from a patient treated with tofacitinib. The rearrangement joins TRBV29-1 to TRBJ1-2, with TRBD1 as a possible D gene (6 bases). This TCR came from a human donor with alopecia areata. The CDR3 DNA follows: TGCAGCGCCGCCGGGACAAGAGAAAACTATGGCTACACCTTC. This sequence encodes CSAAGTRENYGYTF.